This note documents a single TCR beta chain sequence. What it recognizes is unknown. This entry is derived from a study of T cell responses to AZD1222 COVID-19 vaccine. General study points: There were mostly white British donors and more females than males, and clonal diversity was possibly underestimated. Spike-spanning, vaccine-associated CD4 TCRs were dominant at 160-218 and 743-854. Spike-specific TCR breadth and depth rose after two AZD1222 doses.

The germline CDR1 and CDR2 sequences are MNHEY and SMNVEV (reference sequence). This CDR3 has 15 amino acids. V lost 3 bases and J lost 1, with 11 bases in between. Analyses pooled second doses at about 4 or about 12 weeks. Sequenced by immunoSEQ multiplex PCR; TCRdb stores in-frame clones only, minus some. This table holds 190,000 or so clones, approximately 91% found once. This chain uses TRBV27 with TRBJ2-3; D perhaps matches TRBD2 (5 bases). The source was peripheral blood, collected 28 days after the second AZD1222 dose. The TCR originated in an adult who received the AZD1222 COVID-19 vaccine. The CDR3 DNA reads as TGTGCCAGCAGTTTGAGCGGACCTGGCACAGATACGCAGTATTTT. It specifies CASSLSGPGTDTQYF.